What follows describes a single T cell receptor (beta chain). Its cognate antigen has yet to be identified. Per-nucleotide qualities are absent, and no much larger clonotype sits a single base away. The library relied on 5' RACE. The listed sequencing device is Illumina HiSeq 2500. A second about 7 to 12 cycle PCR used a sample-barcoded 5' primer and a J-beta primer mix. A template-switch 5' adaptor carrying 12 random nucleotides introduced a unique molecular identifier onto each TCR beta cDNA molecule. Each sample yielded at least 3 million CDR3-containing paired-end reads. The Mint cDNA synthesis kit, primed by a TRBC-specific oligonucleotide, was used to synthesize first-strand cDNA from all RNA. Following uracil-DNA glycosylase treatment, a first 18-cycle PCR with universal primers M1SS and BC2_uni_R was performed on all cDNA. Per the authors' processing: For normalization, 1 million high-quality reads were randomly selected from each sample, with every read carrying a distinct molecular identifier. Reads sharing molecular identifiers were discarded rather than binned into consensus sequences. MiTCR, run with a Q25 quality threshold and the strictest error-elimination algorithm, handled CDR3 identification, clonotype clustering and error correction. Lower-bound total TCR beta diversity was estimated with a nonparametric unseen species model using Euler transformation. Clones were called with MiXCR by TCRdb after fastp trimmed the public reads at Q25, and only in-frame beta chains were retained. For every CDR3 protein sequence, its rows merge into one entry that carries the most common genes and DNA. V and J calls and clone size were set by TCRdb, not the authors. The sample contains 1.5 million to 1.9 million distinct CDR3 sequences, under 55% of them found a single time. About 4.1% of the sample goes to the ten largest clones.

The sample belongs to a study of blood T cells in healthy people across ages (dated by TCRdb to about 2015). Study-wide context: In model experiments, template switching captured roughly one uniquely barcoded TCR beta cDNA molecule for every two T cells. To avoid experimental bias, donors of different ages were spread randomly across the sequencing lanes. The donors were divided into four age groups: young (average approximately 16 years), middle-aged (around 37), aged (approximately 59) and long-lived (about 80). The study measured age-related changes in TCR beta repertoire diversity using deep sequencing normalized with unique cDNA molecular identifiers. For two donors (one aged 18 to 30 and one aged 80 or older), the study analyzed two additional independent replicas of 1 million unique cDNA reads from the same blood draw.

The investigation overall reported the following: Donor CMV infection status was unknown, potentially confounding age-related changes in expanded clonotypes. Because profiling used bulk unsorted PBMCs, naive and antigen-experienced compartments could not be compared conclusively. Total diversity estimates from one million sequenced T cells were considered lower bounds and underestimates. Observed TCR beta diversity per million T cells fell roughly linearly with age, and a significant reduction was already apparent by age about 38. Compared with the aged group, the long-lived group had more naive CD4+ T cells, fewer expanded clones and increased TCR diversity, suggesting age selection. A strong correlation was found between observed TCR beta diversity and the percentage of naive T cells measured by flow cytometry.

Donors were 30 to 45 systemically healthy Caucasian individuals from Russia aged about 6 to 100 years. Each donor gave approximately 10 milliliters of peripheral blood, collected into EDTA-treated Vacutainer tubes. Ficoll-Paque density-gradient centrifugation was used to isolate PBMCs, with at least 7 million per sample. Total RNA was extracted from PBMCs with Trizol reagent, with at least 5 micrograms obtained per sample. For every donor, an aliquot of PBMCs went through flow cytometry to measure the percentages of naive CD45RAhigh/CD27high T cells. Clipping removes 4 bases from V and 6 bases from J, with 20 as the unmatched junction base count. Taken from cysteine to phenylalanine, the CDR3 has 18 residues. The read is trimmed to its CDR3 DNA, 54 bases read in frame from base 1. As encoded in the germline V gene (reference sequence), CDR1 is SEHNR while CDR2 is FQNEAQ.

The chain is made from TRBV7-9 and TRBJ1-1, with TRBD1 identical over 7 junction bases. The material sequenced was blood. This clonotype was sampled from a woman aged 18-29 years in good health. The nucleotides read TGTGCCAGCAGCTCGACAGGGATGGTATCGAATGGGCCTCCTGAAGCTTTCTTT. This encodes CASSSTGMVSNGPPEAFF.